The 23 T cell receptor beta chains below come from one sample, sequenced in a study of blood T cell repertoires in COVID-19. Profiling relied on immunoSEQ multiplex PCR, and the TCRdb table lists in-frame clones only, not all of them. The sample holds more than 200,000 clones, roughly 80% seen once. Source material: peripheral blood. All receptors come from a woman aged 80 or over with acute or convalescent COVID-19.

CDR3 residues: CASSSPGTGPGELFF. CDR3 DNA: TGTGCCAGTAGTTCACCCGGGACAGGCCCCGGGGAGCTGTTTTTT. This chain connects TRBV19 to TRBJ2-2, with TRBD1 identical over 8 bases. V dropped 5 bases and J dropped 6; count of bases not matched to a gene: 8. The CDR3 extends over 15 amino acids. Germline V CDR1 and CDR2: LNHDA, SQIVND (reference sequence).

The chain recombines TRBV19 with TRBJ2-2; 7 bases line up with TRBD1. Losses at the gene ends were 10 bases for V and 5 bases for J; bases not matched to a gene: 13. Looked up from germline, CDR1 is LNHDA and CDR2 is SQIVND (reference sequence). This CDR3 has 15 amino acids. CDR3 DNA: TGTGCCATCTCACCGGGACAGACAAAGACCGGGGAGCTGTTTTTT. Translating it yields CAISPGQTKTGELFF.

The chain carries TRBV28 and TRBJ1-5, with D possibly TRBD1 on 5 matching bases. CDR3 size: 13 residues. From germline, CDR1 is MDHEN and CDR2 SYDVKM. V lost 6 bases and J 3 bases, leaving 9 bases between the germline ends. CDR3 loop: CASRGGSNQPQHF. The CDR3 nucleotides read TGTGCCAGCAGGGGGGGTTCCAATCAGCCCCAGCATTTT.

V gene TRBV18 combines with J gene TRBJ1-1, with 7 positions matching TRBD1. Per germline, CDR1 KGHSH and CDR2 LQKENI. CDR3 size: 14 residues. The junction had 6 bases not matched to a gene; V was cut back by 5 bases and J by 3 bases. The CDR3 protein is CASSTQGDDTEAFF. The DNA of the CDR3 is TGTGCCAGCTCAACTCAGGGGGATGACACTGAAGCTTTCTTT.

J is TRBJ2-5 and V is TRBV4-2; 9 positions agree with TRBD2. The CDR3 runs to 18 residues. V dropped 0 bases and J dropped 1; count of bases not matched to a gene: 9. Germline V gene sequence: CDR1 LGHNA, CDR2 YNFKEQ. CDR3 nucleotide sequence: TGTGCCAGCAGCCAAGATGTTTCGGCGGGGGGGCGCCAAGAGACCCAGTACTTC. Its translation is CASSQDVSAGGRQETQYF.

This clone was seen once. The V and J genes are TRBV29-1 and TRBJ2-5; 10 bases line up with TRBD2. J lost 0 bases, V lost 6 bases, and 10 bases had no gene match. CDR1 SQVTM and CDR2 ANQGSEA come from the germline V gene. This CDR3 is 16 amino acids long. For the CDR3, the DNA is TGCAGCGTGCAGACTAGCGGGCCATATTACCAAGAGACCCAGTACTTC. Translating gives CSVQTSGPYYQETQYF.

The chain is built from TRBV18 and TRBJ1-6; weak D call: TRBD1 (5 bases). The CDR3 covers 15 residues. Germline-derived CDR1 and CDR2 are KGHSH and LQKENI. V lost 0 bases and J lost 8, with 11 bases in between. The CDR3 DNA reads TGTGCCAGCTCACCACCGGGGCGTAGGGATTCACCCCTCCACTTT. It codes for CASSPPGRRDSPLHF.

The chain joins TRBV19 to TRBJ2-5, with 8 nucleotides matching TRBD2. J was trimmed by 0 bases and V by 2 bases; bases with no gene match: 14. Germline V gene lookup returns CDR1 LNHDA and CDR2 SQIVND (reference sequence). This CDR3 contains 19 residues. In DNA form, the CDR3 reads TGTGCCAGTAGTATACTCCCCTCCGGGAGGGAAGTATACCAAGAGACCCAGTACTTC. Translating it yields CASSILPSGREVYQETQYF.

This clone was seen a single time. The chain joins TRBV7-9 to TRBJ2-2; D is perhaps TRBD1 (5 bases). CDR1 and CDR2 (germline): SEHNR, FQNEAQ (reference sequence). This CDR3 contains 17 residues. V was cut by 1 base and J by 4 bases, with 16 bases left in between. CDR3 in amino acids: CASSLGMWGITTGELFF. CDR3 coding DNA: TGTGCCAGCAGCTTAGGGATGTGGGGCATCACCACCGGGGAGCTGTTTTTT.

Concerning this clone: At one boundary the junction diverges from the germline segment, which might be a read error. The chain combines TRBV28 with TRBJ1-4; the match to TRBD1 covers 7 bases. The CDR3 consists of 15 residues. CDR1 is MDHEN and CDR2 is SYDVKM in the germline V gene. CDR3: CATSPGTATNEKLFF. The CDR3 DNA sequence: TGTGCCACCAGTCCCGGGACAGCAACTAATGAAAAACTGTTTTTT. Supplemented by reference TRBV28 and TRBJ1-4, the full variable domain reads DVKVTQSSRYLVKRTGEKVFLECVQDMDHENMFWYRQDPGLGLRLIYFSYDVKMKEKGDIPEGYSVSREKKERFSLILESASTNQTSMYLCATSPGTATNEKLFFGSGTQLSVL.

The chain combines TRBV7-2 with TRBJ2-7; D not resolved. Looked up from germline, CDR1 is SGHTA and CDR2 is FQGNSA. This CDR3 has 14 amino acids. The V gene lost 1 base and the J gene lost 2 bases, with 9 bases spanning the gap. The CDR3 nucleotides read TGTGCCAGCAGCTTAGGACTCGGAACCTACGAGCAGTACTTC. Amino acid sequence: CASSLGLGTYEQYF.

This clone showed up just a few times. The chain is built from TRBV12-2 and TRBJ2-3; the table's TRBD2 call for D was not verified on the DNA. TRBV12-2 is recorded as a pseudogene. The length of the CDR3 is 11 residues. In DNA form, the CDR3 reads TGTGCAAGTCGCCCGGGGTTTACGCAGTATTTT. Translation: CASRPGFTQYF.

This rearrangement joins TRBV28 to TRBJ2-7; D is possibly TRBD2 (6 bases). V was cut by 3 bases and J by 2 bases, with 14 bases left in between. Germline V gives CDR1 MDHEN, CDR2 SYDVKM. The CDR3 is 15 amino acids. The CDR3 is CASSFRRDSTYEQYF. The CDR3, as DNA: TGTGCCAGCAGTTTTCGCCGGGACTCCACCTACGAGCAGTACTTC. Full variable domain (rest looked up from reference TRBV28 and TRBJ2-7): DVKVTQSSRYLVKRTGEKVFLECVQDMDHENMFWYRQDPGLGLRLIYFSYDVKMKEKGDIPEGYSVSREKKERFSLILESASTNQTSMYLCASSFRRDSTYEQYFGPGTRLTVT.

The chain combines TRBV11-3 with TRBJ1-1, with D possibly being TRBD1 (6 bases). V was cut by 5 bases and J by 5 bases, with 9 bases left in between. CDR1 SGHNT and CDR2 YENEEA come from the germline V gene. The CDR3 consists of 12 residues. CDR3 bases: TGTGCCAGCAGCCAACAGGGAACTGAAGCTTTCTTT. This gives the protein CASSQQGTEAFF.

V gene TRBV19 combines with J gene TRBJ2-7; 10 bases match TRBD1. Germline CDR1 and CDR2: LNHDA and SQIVND (reference sequence). Trimming removed 3 bases from V and 5 bases from J; junction bases left unmatched: 7. The CDR3 consists of 15 residues. The CDR3 DNA follows: TGTGCCAGTAGTATTAATGGACAGGGGGTCAACGAGCAGTACTTC. Protein sequence: CASSINGQGVNEQYF.

As DNA, the CDR3 is TGTGCCAGCAGTAGACCGGGACTCGAAGGGGAGACCCAGTACTTC. The encoded protein is CASSRPGLEGETQYF. The chain combines TRBV6-5 with TRBJ2-5, with a weak D call TRBD2 (6 bases). The CDR3 consists of 15 residues. V was pared by 5 bases and J by 5 bases, with 18 bases between. Germline V gene sequence: CDR1 MNHEY, CDR2 SVGAGI.

As regards this clone: One end of the junction is discordant with germline, which a read error may explain. J is TRBJ2-3 and V is TRBV7-2, with unresolved D. There are 13 residues in the CDR3. Germline values: CDR1 SGHTA, CDR2 FQGNSA. CDR3 protein: CASSSAINSFTVF. CDR3 nucleotide sequence: TGTGCCAGCAGCTCTGCTATTAATTCCTTCACGGTGTTT.

V gene TRBV28 combines with J gene TRBJ1-5, with TRBD1 as a possible D gene (6 bases). With 5 bases removed from V and 6 bases from J, the gap between germline ends came to 11 bases. The CDR3 is made up of 13 amino acids. CDR1 is MDHEN, CDR2 SYDVKM, per germline. The CDR3 spells CASSTGWAQPQHF. CDR3 bases: TGTGCCAGCAGTACAGGGTGGGCTCAGCCCCAGCATTTT.

This clone has a handful of counts. The chain recombines TRBV7-2 with TRBJ2-5, with 7 bases fitting TRBD2. Germline V gives CDR1 SGHTA, CDR2 FQGNSA. The CDR3 totals 14 residues. The trim removed 1 base at V and 2 bases at J, leaving 1 base unmatched. This chain's CDR3 is CASSLGAGQETQYF. In DNA form, the CDR3 reads TGTGCCAGCAGCTTAGGAGCGGGACAAGAGACCCAGTACTTC.

This chain uses TRBV9 with TRBJ2-1; a weak D match, TRBD2 (6 bases). Germline CDR1 is SGDLS and CDR2 is YYNGEE. Trimming cost V 4 bases and J 3 bases, with 17 bases left between them. CDR3 length: 16 amino acids. The CDR3 loop reads CASSKTSGGDYNEQFF. Here the CDR3 DNA reads TGTGCCAGCAGCAAAACGAGTGGCGGGGACTACAATGAGCAGTTCTTC. Supplemented by reference TRBV9 and TRBJ2-1, the full variable domain reads DSGVTQTPKHLITATGQRVTLRCSPRSGDLSVYWYQQSLDQGLQFLIQYYNGEERAKGNILERFSAQQFPDLHSELNLSSLELGDSALYFCASSKTSGGDYNEQFFGPGTRLTVL.

This clone was seen only a few times. The CDR3, as DNA: TGTGCCAGCAGTTTACTTCCCCGAGGCTCACCCCTCCACTTT. The encoded protein is CASSLLPRGSPLHF. V is TRBV27 and J is TRBJ1-6; D is uncertain. V lost 2 bases and J 10 bases, leaving 12 bases between the germline ends. The CDR3 consists of 14 residues. Per the germline V gene, CDR1 is MNHEY and CDR2 is SMNVEV (reference sequence).

V and J are TRBV5-1 and TRBJ2-3; 7 bases fit TRBD2. Germline V lookup: CDR1 SGHRS, CDR2 YFSETQ. Unmatched junction bases numbered 16, after V lost 4 bases and J lost 2 bases. The CDR3 runs to 18 residues. CDR3 amino acids: CASSLKAREFPSTDTQYF. CDR3 sequence (DNA): TGCGCCAGCAGCCTCAAAGCGCGGGAGTTCCCTTCCACAGATACGCAGTATTTT.

The CDR3 protein is CASSLGLGQMRTEAFF. The CDR3 nucleotides are TGTGCCAGCAGCTTAGGGCTGGGACAAATGAGGACTGAAGCTTTCTTT. This rearrangement joins TRBV11-2 to TRBJ1-1, with a weak D call TRBD1 (6 bases). The CDR3 is 16 amino acids. Germline CDR1 reads SGHAT; CDR2 reads FQNNGV. The germline V and J ends were trimmed by 1 base and 5 bases, with 17 bases remaining between them.